In this sample, the clone carrying this T cell receptor beta chain turned up many times. Antigen: not known. CDR3 length: 17 residues. Germline CDR1 GTSNPN, CDR2 SVGIG (reference sequence). The V and J ends lost 3 bases and 4 bases respectively, with 24 bases between them. Arm-PCR with iRepertoire HTBI primers amplified the CDR3 regions for these TCR beta libraries. TCRdb reanalysed the multiplex PCR reads using MiXCR and keeps one entry per CDR3 protein. The sample consists of about 440,000 distinct CDR3 sequences, approximately 15% of them appearing once. This entry comes from a study of regulatory T cells in long-lasting Graves disease. Study-level findings and limits: The researchers studied only peripheral blood, not thyroid tissue. It was in persistent disease that TRBV28, TRBJ1-2 and TRBJ2-5 were favored.

Specified time point: newly diagnosed GD, antithyroid drugs for less than 3 months. With RNA extracted from PBMCs as input, the TCR library was made. EDTA tubes received around 10 milliliters of drawn peripheral blood. In addition, the sample was reused for a study of T cells in Graves' hyperthyroidism and ophthalmopathy. That work adds: Together with thyroid ultrasound, orbital computed tomography, serum thyroxine and TRAb, clinical symptoms were used for diagnoses.

V gene TRBV30 combines with J gene TRBJ1-1; D is uncertain. The TCR comes from a woman in her twenties or thirties with Graves disease. The sample consisted of peripheral blood mononuclear cells (PBMCs), taken at new diagnosis, from a patient treated with antithyroid drugs. The CDR3 here is CAWSVTGRGQAATEAFF. CDR3 sequence (DNA): TGTGCCTGGAGCGTTACCGGGAGAGGGCAGGCGGCCACTGAAGCTTTCTTT. Variable domain in full (rest from reference TRBV30 and TRBJ1-1): SQTIHQWPATLVQPVGSPLSLECTVEGTSNPNLYWYRQAAGRGLQLLFYSVGIGQISSEVPQNLSASRPQDRQFILSSKKLLLSDSGFYLCAWSVTGRGQAATEAFFGQGTRLTVV.